A selection of T cell receptor beta chains follows, all from one sample in a study of blood T cell repertoires in COVID-19. Sequencing was performed with immunoSEQ multiplex PCR; in TCRdb, only in-frame clones are kept and a portion is missing. Of under 100,000 clones detected, around four fifths appear once; the ten largest clones hold 3% to 4%. Sequencing was done on a sample of peripheral blood. The receptors here all came from a man in his fifties or sixties with acute or convalescent COVID-19. The CDR3 runs from the conserved cysteine through the conserved F or W. The D gene is left open where the match is weak. Clone size is stated in some rows and not others, as once, few, many or a class when expanded.

abundance	v_gene	d_gene	j_gene	CDR3aa	CDR3nt
-	TRBV29-1	-	TRBJ2-1	CSVVAVLRSNEQFF	TGCAGCGTTGTAGCGGTCTTAAGGTCCAATGAGCAGTTCTTC
few	TRBV7-3	-	TRBJ2-1	CASSPQAASAGEQFF	TGTGCCAGCAGCCCCCAGGCGGCTAGCGCGGGTGAGCAGTTCTTC
-	TRBV28	TRBD2	TRBJ2-7	CASSLGTSGIYEQYF	TGTGCCAGCAGTTTGGGGACTAGCGGGATCTACGAGCAGTACTTC
-	TRBV27	-	TRBJ2-3	CASSPTYGTDTQYF	TGTGCCAGCAGTCCGACGTACGGGACAGATACGCAGTATTTT
-	TRBV4-2	TRBD1	TRBJ1-2	CASSQNIDRGDYGYTF	TGTGCCAGCAGCCAAAACATAGACAGGGGGGACTATGGCTACACCTTC
-	TRBV4-2	TRBD1	TRBJ2-7	CASSQETGTGSYEQYF	TGTGCCAGCAGCCAAGAAACCGGGACAGGGTCCTACGAGCAGTACTTC
-	TRBV7-3	-	TRBJ2-5	CASSRWPTDVKTQYF	TGTGCCAGCAGCCGTTGGCCGACAGACGTCAAGACCCAGTACTTC
-	TRBV4-1	TRBD1	TRBJ2-1	CASSLDRGHEQFF	TGCGCCAGCAGCCTGGACAGGGGGCATGAGCAGTTCTTC
once	TRBV19	-	TRBJ1-3	CASSTYSGNTIYF	TGTGCCAGTAGTACCTACTCTGGAAACACCATATATTTT
few	TRBV5-4	-	TRBJ2-1	CASSLDRDWNEQFF	TGTGCCAGCAGCTTGGACAGGGATTGGAATGAGCAGTTCTTC
few	TRBV6-6	-	TRBJ2-6	CASSRQSGANVLTF	TGTGCCAGCAGCAGACAGTCTGGGGCCAACGTCCTGACTTTC
-	TRBV5-1	TRBD1	TRBJ2-7	CASSSDRQGWYEQYF	TGCGCCAGCAGCTCAGATAGACAGGGGTGGTACGAGCAGTACTTC
-	TRBV24-1	-	TRBJ2-3	CATSDPLGTGGTDTQYF	TGTGCCACCAGTGATCCACTAGGGACTGGCGGCACAGATACGCAGTATTTT
-	TRBV7-2	TRBD2	TRBJ2-1	CASSLAIGGRVNEQFF	TGTGCCAGCAGCTTAGCGATAGGCGGGAGGGTCAATGAGCAGTTCTTC
-	TRBV7-3	TRBD2	TRBJ2-7	CASSLEAGGVYEQYF	TGTGCCAGCAGCTTGGAAGCGGGAGGGGTGTACGAGCAGTACTTC
-	TRBV6-5	TRBD2	TRBJ2-1	CASRTSGGNEQFF	TGTGCCAGCCGGACTAGCGGGGGGAATGAGCAGTTCTTC
-	TRBV5-5	TRBD2	TRBJ2-3	CASSLRSGGGTDTQYF	TGTGCCAGCAGCTTGAGGAGCGGGGGGGGCACAGATACGCAGTATTTT
once	TRBV29-1	TRBD2	TRBJ2-1	CSSSGTSGGNEQFF	TGCAGCTCATCCGGGACTAGCGGTGGGAATGAGCAGTTCTTC
-	TRBV6-5	-	TRBJ1-6	CASSTDRLRNSPLHF	TGTGCCAGCAGCACCGACAGGTTGAGGAATTCACCCCTCCACTTT
-	TRBV7-2	-	TRBJ2-5	CASSRGGETQYF	TGTGCCAGCTCCAGGGGTGGAGAGACCCAGTACTTC
-	TRBV7-6	TRBD1	TRBJ1-5	CASSSQTGGNQPQHF	TGTGCCAGCAGTTCCCAAACAGGGGGCAATCAGCCCCAGCATTTT
few	TRBV9	TRBD2	TRBJ2-2	CASSKEGLAGSGELFF	TGTGCCAGCAGCAAGGAGGGACTAGCGGGGTCCGGGGAGCTGTTTTTT
-	TRBV9	-	TRBJ2-2	CASSVAASPGQNTGELFF	TGTGCCAGCAGCGTAGCGGCGTCCCCGGGACAGAACACCGGGGAGCTGTTTTTT
many	TRBV4-1	TRBD2	TRBJ2-7	CASSQDKTSGFYEQYF	TGCGCCAGCAGCCAAGATAAGACTAGCGGTTTCTACGAGCAGTACTTC
-	TRBV6-5	-	TRBJ1-2	CASSYSQVNYGYTF	TGTGCCAGCAGTTACTCGCAGGTGAACTATGGCTACACCTTC
-	TRBV3-1/TRBV3-2	TRBD1	TRBJ1-2	CASSLLSGQDVLSF	TGTGCCAGCAGCCTACTATCAGGACAGGACGTACTCTCCTTC
-	TRBV29-1	TRBD1	TRBJ1-4	CSSRDRVGEKLFF	TGCAGCTCACGGGACAGGGTCGGTGAAAAACTGTTTTTT
-	TRBV4-3	-	TRBJ2-2	CASSQDLANTGELFF	TGCGCCAGCAGCCAAGATTTAGCGAACACCGGGGAGCTGTTTTTT
-	TRBV6-5	TRBD1	TRBJ2-7	CASSLQGAGEQYF	TGTGCCAGCAGCCTACAGGGGGCGGGCGAGCAGTACTTC
-	TRBV5-1	-	TRBJ2-1	CASSFVLNEQFF	TGCGCCAGCAGCTTTGTACTTAATGAGCAGTTCTTC
-	TRBV10-2	-	TRBJ2-3	CASSGGLSTDTQYF	TGCGCCAGCAGCGGGGGGCTTAGCACAGATACGCAGTATTTT
-	TRBV4-1	-	TRBJ1-1	CASSQDSGGGEAFF	TGCGCCAGCAGCCAAGATTCGGGGGGTGGTGAAGCTTTCTTT
-	TRBV2	TRBD1	TRBJ1-3	CASSEIGGQGAGNTIYF	TGTGCCAGCAGTGAGATAGGGGGACAGGGAGCTGGAAACACCATATATTTT
-	TRBV6-2/TRBV6-3	-	TRBJ1-1	CASSYSFRTEAFF	TGTGCCAGCAGTTACTCTTTCCGGACTGAAGCTTTCTTT
-	TRBV7-2	TRBD1	TRBJ2-4	CASSPGTGSDIQYF	TGTGCCAGCAGCCCCGGGACAGGGTCCGACATTCAGTACTTC
-	TRBV27	TRBD1	TRBJ1-1	CASSFFGTGGTEAFF	TGTGCCAGCAGTTTCTTTGGGACAGGGGGCACTGAAGCTTTCTTT
-	TRBV5-1	TRBD2	TRBJ2-3	CASSLVTSGTDTQYF	TGCGCCAGCAGCTTGGTGACTAGCGGCACAGATACGCAGTATTTT
-	TRBV7-9	-	TRBJ2-7	CASSELRGREQYF	TGTGCCAGCAGCGAACTCAGGGGTCGGGAGCAGTACTTC
-	TRBV6-5	-	TRBJ2-5	CASRLGLQETQYF	TGTGCCAGCAGGTTGGGGCTCCAAGAGACCCAGTACTTC
-	TRBV20-1	-	TRBJ2-2	CSASRGGAAGELFF	TGCAGTGCTAGTAGGGGGGGAGCGGCCGGGGAGCTGTTTTTT
-	TRBV19	TRBD2	TRBJ2-1	CASSIDKSGTYNEQFF	TGTGCCAGTAGTATAGATAAAAGCGGGACTTACAATGAGCAGTTCTTC